This T cell receptor beta chain was sequenced in a study of CD8 T cells in ankylosing spondylitis (dated by TCRdb to about 2017). In the study overall: To find TCR variants linked to disease, the study profiled T cell receptor beta repertoires in ankylosing spondylitis patients and healthy donors. In total, the full study cohort was made up of about 110 healthy donors and about two dozen ankylosing spondylitis patients. Peripheral blood samples were taken, and synovial fluid was additionally collected from ankylosing spondylitis patients. The investigation overall reported the following: A TCR beta motif of several highly homologous amino acid variants appeared characteristic of blood from ankylosing spondylitis patients. The disease-linked clones showed a CD8+ phenotype and occurred at relatively low frequencies in peripheral blood. Some TCR beta motif variants had previously been reported in synovial fluid and blood of reactive arthritis patients, which suggested common disease-initiation mechanisms. Significant enrichment of the disease-linked clones was reported in matched synovial fluid samples from ankylosing spondylitis patients.

The table lists this clonotype with many counts. Its antigen is currently not known. No qualities accompany the bases; no much larger clone lies one base away. V has 6 bases trimmed and J has 8 bases trimmed; junction bases matching no gene number 14. From its cysteine to its phenylalanine, the CDR3 spans 16 amino acids. The entry retains the CDR3 DNA only, 48 bases that are in frame from base 1. TCRdb shows the sequencer as Illumina HiSeq 2500. Quantitative 5'-RACE with molecular barcodes was used to prepare TCR beta libraries. In the paper's pipeline: To identify disease-linked TCR variants, a new computational method was used, one built on a probabilistic model of VDJ rearrangement. TCRdb took the public reads, trimmed them with fastp at Q25, ran MiXCR for clone calling and kept in-frame beta chains. CDR3 protein duplicates are merged, each entry listing the most common genes and DNA. These V and J calls rely on TCRdb rather than the paper's analysis. The sample records 290,000 or so distinct CDR3 sequences, 20% to 25% of which are singletons. The top ten clonotypes cover around 3.2% of the sample.

This clonotype was sampled from a female donor with ankylosing spondylitis or in good health (not recorded which). The chain joins TRBV12-3 or TRBV12-4 to TRBJ2-1; a stretch of 9 junction bases matches TRBD1. The sequencing sample was made of blood, either unsorted or a sorted T cell fraction (not recorded which). For the CDR3, the sequence is CASRRGEGTGLYEQFF. At the DNA level, the sequence is TGTGCCAGCAGGAGGGGTGAAGGGACAGGGCTATATGAGCAGTTCTTC.